These T cell receptor beta chains were read from a single sample in a study of control samples from healthy donors and cancer patients. Method: immunoSEQ multiplex PCR; TCRdb's copy keeps in-frame clones and lacks some. The sample shows about 140,000 clones, approximately 94% of them seen only once. Sequencing used blood. These receptors were collected from a man in his forties in good health. Each CDR3 is given with its conserved first and last residue. Fields, in order: V gene, J gene, D gene, CDR3 protein, CDR3 DNA. D genes are given only for firm matches.

V gene: TRBV7-8; J gene: TRBJ1-1; D gene: .; CDR3 protein: CASSLAPNTEAFF; CDR3 DNA: TGTGCCAGCAGCTTAGCGCCGAACACTGAAGCTTTCTTT
V gene: TRBV3-1/TRBV3-2; J gene: TRBJ2-7; D gene: .; CDR3 protein: CASSQGRGVEQYF; CDR3 DNA: TGTGCCAGCAGCCAAGGTAGGGGGGTCGAGCAGTACTTC
V gene: TRBV9; J gene: TRBJ2-7; D gene: .; CDR3 protein: CASSGSGAPENEQYF; CDR3 DNA: TGTGCCAGCAGCGGCTCAGGAGCGCCAGAAAACGAGCAGTACTTC
V gene: TRBV6-5; J gene: TRBJ1-2; D gene: .; CDR3 protein: CASSRDNSNYGYTF; CDR3 DNA: TGTGCCAGCAGTAGGGACAATTCTAACTATGGCTACACCTTC
V gene: TRBV5-6; J gene: TRBJ1-2; D gene: .; CDR3 protein: CASSLESAAANIGYTF; CDR3 DNA: TGTGCCAGCAGCTTGGAGTCGGCGGCAGCAAACATTGGCTACACCTTC
V gene: TRBV5-1; J gene: TRBJ2-3; D gene: TRBD2; CDR3 protein: CASSPSDSGLAGGRDTQYF; CDR3 DNA: TGCGCCAGCAGCCCCTCTGACTCCGGACTAGCGGGAGGGAGAGATACGCAGTATTTT
V gene: TRBV6-1; J gene: TRBJ1-5; D gene: .; CDR3 protein: CASSELGGNQPQHF; CDR3 DNA: TGTGCCAGCAGTGAACTAGGGGGGAATCAGCCCCAGCATTTT
V gene: TRBV7-9; J gene: TRBJ1-2; D gene: .; CDR3 protein: CASSLGQASGGYTF; CDR3 DNA: TGTGCCAGCAGCTTAGGACAGGCGTCCGGTGGCTACACCTTC
V gene: TRBV5-1; J gene: TRBJ1-3; D gene: .; CDR3 protein: CASSSGTAGNTIYF; CDR3 DNA: TGCGCCAGCAGCTCCGGGACCGCTGGAAACACCATATATTTT
V gene: TRBV7-9; J gene: TRBJ1-1; D gene: .; CDR3 protein: CASTIRVNEAFF; CDR3 DNA: TGTGCCAGCACTATTCGGGTTAATGAAGCTTTCTTT
V gene: TRBV10-2; J gene: TRBJ2-1; D gene: TRBD1; CDR3 protein: CASRGDSPNEQFF; CDR3 DNA: TGCGCCAGCAGGGGGGACAGTCCAAATGAGCAGTTCTTC
V gene: TRBV12-5; J gene: TRBJ2-1; D gene: TRBD2; CDR3 protein: CASGFSSGGYNEQFF; CDR3 DNA: TGTGCTAGTGGTTTCTCTAGCGGGGGGTACAATGAGCAGTTCTTC
V gene: TRBV9; J gene: TRBJ1-1; D gene: .; CDR3 protein: CASSVHPFSGDNTEAFF; CDR3 DNA: TGTGCCAGCAGCGTCCACCCTTTCTCCGGGGATAACACTGAAGCTTTCTTT